Shown below are 15 T cell receptor beta chains from a single sample sequenced in a study of OX40 agonist ivuxolimab in advanced cancers. TCRdb keeps only in-frame clones here, not all; method: immunoSEQ multiplex PCR. This table holds tens of thousands of clones, approximately 80% found once. This sample comprised CD4+ or CD8+ T cells sorted from blood, obtained in a trial of the OX40 agonist ivuxolimab. The receptor source for this set is an adult with an advanced solid tumor such as melanoma, head and neck, liver or kidney cancer.

The chain recombines TRBV29-1 with TRBJ2-1; 9 nucleotides line up with TRBD2. Germline V gene data show CDR1 as SQVTM and CDR2 as ANQGSEA. V dropped 7 bases and J dropped 3; count of bases not matched to a gene: 4. This CDR3 contains 13 residues. The CDR3 spells CSAGTSSYNEQFF. CDR3 nucleotides: TGCAGCGCTGGGACTAGCAGCTACAATGAGCAGTTCTTC.

The chain links TRBV5-1 to TRBJ2-3; D might be TRBD1 or TRBD2, each matching 6 bases. V shed 2 bases and J shed 6 bases, with 13 bases lying between them. This CDR3 contains 14 residues. From germline, CDR1 is SGHRS and CDR2 YFSETQ. CDR3 sequence (DNA): TGCGCCAGCAGCTTTTCTGGGGGGCCGGATACGCAGTATTTT. Translation gives CASSFSGGPDTQYF.

The gene calls are TRBV19 and TRBJ2-2; TRBD1 matches at 8 bases. The length of the CDR3 is 15 residues. Germline values: CDR1 LNHDA, CDR2 SQIVND (reference sequence). J gave up 4 bases and V 6 bases, and 7 bases lay outside the gene matches. In nucleotides, the CDR3 is TGTGCCAGTAGCGTGACAGGGGTCGGCACCGGGGAGCTGTTTTTT. As protein: CASSVTGVGTGELFF.

The rearrangement uses TRBV19 and TRBJ1-1; D ambiguous. This CDR3 contains 13 residues. CDR1 LNHDA and CDR2 SQIVND come from the germline V gene (reference sequence). V was trimmed by 10 bases and J by 0 bases, leaving 12 bases between them. CDR3 bases: TGTGCCACCCGATCCCCAATGAACACTGAAGCTTTCTTT. Residues: CATRSPMNTEAFF.

The genes are TRBV5-6 and TRBJ2-5; D is unclear. V was cut by 5 bases and J by 2 bases, with 25 bases left in between. The germline gives CDR1 SGHDT, CDR2 YYEEEE. CDR3 length: 18 residues. The DNA of the CDR3 is TGTGCCAGCAGGTCTCCTCCGTTCTCTTTCCTGAGGCAAGAGACCCAGTACTTC. This translates into CASRSPPFSFLRQETQYF.

V is TRBV4-2 and J is TRBJ2-7, with TRBD2 matching 10 bases. Trimming at V came to 4 bases and at J to 2 bases, leaving 5 bases not matched to a gene. Germline loops: CDR1 LGHNA, CDR2 YNFKEQ. The CDR3 spans 15 residues. CDR3 in amino acids: CASSPERGGPYEQYF. The CDR3 DNA reads TGTGCCAGCAGCCCAGAGCGGGGGGGTCCCTACGAGCAGTACTTC.

This clone came up once. The genes are TRBV15 and TRBJ1-1; D possibly corresponds to TRBD1 (5 bases). In germline, CDR1 is LNHNV, CDR2 YYDKDF (reference sequence). The CDR3 totals 14 residues. V lost 7 bases and J lost 3, with 15 bases in between. The CDR3 is CATTPGAKDTEAFF. The CDR3 DNA is TGTGCCACCACTCCCGGGGCTAAGGACACTGAAGCTTTCTTT.

Here the CDR3 reads CSADRGGYTF. The CDR3 DNA reads TGCAGCGCTGACAGGGGAGGCTACACCTTC. J is TRBJ1-2 and V is TRBV29-1; 8 positions agree with TRBD1. Germline V gene sequence: CDR1 SQVTM, CDR2 ANQGSEA. This CDR3 comprises 10 residues. V lost 7 bases, J lost 8 bases, and 3 bases stayed unmatched. Complete variable domain (other parts from reference TRBV29-1 and TRBJ1-2): SAVISQKPSRDICQRGTSLTIQCQVDSQVTMMFWYRQQPGQSLTLIATANQGSEATYESGFVIDKFPISRPNLTFSTLTVSNMSPEDSSIYLCSADRGGYTFGSGTRLTVV.

This clone showed up just a few times. The V and J genes are TRBV7-9 and TRBJ2-4; 8 bases line up with TRBD1. The germline gives CDR1 SEHNR, CDR2 FQNEAQ (reference sequence). Losses at the gene ends were 4 bases for V and 1 base for J; bases not matched to a gene: 9. The CDR3 extends over 17 amino acids. The CDR3 is CASSYRGTQWAKNIQYF. CDR3 in DNA: TGTGCCAGCAGCTACAGGGGGACTCAGTGGGCCAAAAACATTCAGTACTTC.

V usage is TRBV27 and J usage is TRBJ2-7; D is unresolved. Germline CDR1 and CDR2: MNHEY and SMNVEV (reference sequence). V was trimmed by 2 bases and J by 7 bases, leaving 12 bases between them. This CDR3 spans 13 amino acids. CDR3: CASSLDPASEQYF. The CDR3 DNA reads as TGTGCCAGCAGTTTAGACCCAGCCTCGGAGCAGTACTTC.

This clone was seen only once. The chain joins TRBV6-6 to TRBJ1-6; the D is unclear. The CDR3 is 16 amino acids. The germline CDR1 and CDR2 sequences are MNHNY and SVGAGI (reference sequence). Trimming removed 6 bases from V and 0 bases from J, with 12 bases in between. CDR3 residues: CASRGARSSYNSPLHF. The CDR3 DNA sequence: TGTGCCAGCAGGGGCGCCCGAAGCTCCTATAATTCACCCCTCCACTTT.

V usage is TRBV2 and J usage is TRBJ2-2; D is perhaps TRBD2 (5 bases). The CDR3 loop spans 13 amino acids. The V gene lost 2 bases and the J gene lost 5 bases, with 6 bases spanning the gap. Germline CDR1 reads SNHLY; CDR2 reads FYNNEI. The CDR3 nucleotides are TGTGCCAGCAGTGAACGGGATACCGGGGAGCTGTTTTTT. Its protein product is CASSERDTGELFF.

This clone was observed a few times. V usage is TRBV5-1 and J usage is TRBJ1-1; no clear D gene. Germline values: CDR1 SGHRS, CDR2 YFSETQ. V was cut by 2 bases and J by 7 bases, with 15 bases left in between. CDR3 length equals 14 residues. The CDR3 nucleotides read TGCGCCAGCAGCTTTGGTCCATCTACGGATGAAGCTTTCTTT. It yields the protein CASSFGPSTDEAFF.

The J gene is TRBJ2-1, the V gene TRBV6-4; D is unresolved. The germline CDR1 and CDR2 sequences are MRHNA and SNTAGT. V lost 4 bases, J lost 1 base, and 8 bases lay in between. CDR3 length: 14 amino acids. This CDR3 reads CASSVMPSYNEQFF. As DNA, the CDR3 is TGTGCCAGCAGTGTCATGCCTTCCTACAATGAGCAGTTCTTC.

The V call is TRBV5-4, the J call TRBJ2-5; 14 positions match TRBD2. The germline gives CDR1 SGHNT, CDR2 YYREEE (reference sequence). This CDR3 contains 16 residues. J gave up 3 bases and V 0 bases, and 1 base lay outside the gene matches. The CDR3 here is CASSLGGLAGEETQYF. The DNA for the CDR3 is TGTGCCAGCAGCTTGGGGGGACTAGCGGGAGAAGAGACCCAGTACTTC.